These 9 T cell receptor beta chains were all obtained from the same sample, sequenced in a study of cytomegalovirus exposure and HLA in healthy donors. PCR primers comprised 60 Vbeta and 13 Jbeta primers. Measured with immunoSEQ multiplex PCR; TCRdb has only the in-frame clones, and not every one. Here the sample spans 100,000 to 150,000 clones, around 72% being singletons. Sequencing used PBMCs. All receptors come from a man aged 30-40 years in good health and CMV-seronegative.

The CDR3 is CATSTGTGGGANVLTF. DNA of the CDR3: TGTGCCACCAGCACCGGGACAGGTGGTGGGGCCAACGTCCTGACTTTC. The chain combines TRBV15 with TRBJ2-6; TRBD1 matches at 8 bases. With 4 bases clipped from V and 3 bases from J, the junction kept 5 bases outside the gene matches. Germline CDR1 and CDR2: LNHNV and YYDKDF (reference sequence). CDR3 length: 16 amino acids.

The rearrangement uses TRBV11-2 and TRBJ1-5, with D unresolved. CDR1 and CDR2 (germline): SGHAT, FQNNGV. This CDR3 has 14 amino acids. Trimming removed 0 bases from V and 3 bases from J, with 6 bases in between. The CDR3 spells CASSLDRNNQPQHF. CDR3 DNA: TGTGCCAGCAGCTTAGACAGGAACAATCAGCCCCAGCATTTT.

This chain connects TRBV7-9 to TRBJ2-4; perhaps TRBD1 as D (5 bases). This CDR3 contains 16 residues. Trimming took 5 bases from V and 3 from J, leaving 17 bases between them. Germline lookup yields CDR1 SEHNR and CDR2 FQNEAQ (reference sequence). CDR3 nucleotides: TGTGCCAGCAGCCCGTTTCTGGGGCGGATCAAAAACATTCAGTACTTC. Its protein product is CASSPFLGRIKNIQYF.

The V gene is TRBV4-3, the J gene TRBJ1-5, with a tentative D call TRBD1 (6 bases). The length of the CDR3 is 21 residues. From germline, CDR1 is LGHNA and CDR2 YSLEER. V lost 1 base, J lost 5 bases, and 30 bases lay in between. The CDR3 is CASSQAHGDPNRDNLDQPQHF. The CDR3, as DNA: TGCGCCAGCAGCCAAGCCCACGGGGACCCGAACCGGGACAATCTGGATCAGCCCCAGCATTTT.

V is TRBV28 and J is TRBJ2-7; 10 bases line up with TRBD1. Trimming cost V 7 bases and J 4 bases; bases outside gene matches: 4. Germline CDR1 and CDR2: MDHEN and SYDVKM. The CDR3 sequence is 13 residues long. The CDR3 DNA is TGTGCCAGCATGGACAGGGGGGCATACGAGCAGTACTTC. Translating it yields CASMDRGAYEQYF.

CDR3 nucleotide sequence: TGTGCCAGCAGTGAAATCGTCTACGAGCAGTACTTC. Protein: CASSEIVYEQYF. The chain links TRBV2 to TRBJ2-7; D is uncertain. Per the germline V gene, CDR1 is SNHLY and CDR2 is FYNNEI. The CDR3 is 12 amino acids. Deletions cut 2 bases from V and 3 bases from J, with 5 bases between. The variable domain in full, with the rest retrieved from reference TRBV2 and TRBJ2-7, is EPEVTQTPSHQVTQMGQEVILRCVPISNHLYFYWYRQILGQKVEFLVSFYNNEISEKSEIFDDQFSVERPDGSNFTLKIRSTKLEDSAMYFCASSEIVYEQYFGPGTRLTVT.

This chain connects TRBV4-1 to TRBJ1-2; 8 positions agree with TRBD1. The trim removed 1 base at V and 4 bases at J, leaving 17 bases unmatched. CDR1 and CDR2 (germline): MGHRA, YSYEKL. The CDR3 sequence is 19 residues long. This CDR3 is CASSQGLLDRDQSGYGYTF. CDR3 in DNA: TGCGCCAGCAGCCAAGGATTGTTGGACAGGGACCAGAGCGGCTATGGCTACACCTTC.

The sample holds a few counts of this clone. This chain links TRBV30 with TRBJ1-6; D gene uncertain. The CDR3 totals 13 residues. Germline CDR1 reads GTSNPN; CDR2 reads SVGIG (reference sequence). The V end lost 3 bases, the J end lost 10 bases, and 13 bases lay between the germline ends. In DNA, the CDR3 is TGTGCCTGGAGCTCGGTTACTCGGTCACCCCTCCACTTT. This encodes CAWSSVTRSPLHF.

This clone has more than one count but fewer than ten. The chain links TRBV6-5 to TRBJ2-2, with 10 bases matching TRBD2. V was pared by 7 bases and J by 7 bases, with 9 bases of the junction left unmatched. Germline lookup yields CDR1 MNHEY and CDR2 SVGAGI. The CDR3 is 15 amino acids. DNA for the CDR3: TGTGCCAGCACCCCGGGACTAGCGACGTTCGGGGAGCTGTTTTTT. Translated: CASTPGLATFGELFF.